This T cell receptor beta chain was sequenced in a study of beta chain features in type 1 diabetes. Study information: Taken together, all samples contributed 107,917,701 examined sorted cells.

Study results and limitations: TCRB rearrangement may or may not be influenced by HLA type; here this remained unresolved. Reduced insertions and increased deletions marked VDJ junctions in type 1 diabetes patients. Type 1 diabetes patients had moderately but significantly shorter TCRB CDR3s in all four CD4+ subsets.

Every isolated RNA sample was fully reverse transcribed, so sequencing captured expressed TCRB transcripts. Libraries were prepared by immunoSEQ multiplex PCR; TCRdb keeps only in-frame clonotypes and omits some of them. The sample holds roughly 230,000 clones; 11% are singletons and the top ten take over 0.015%. Markers CD45RO/CCR7/CD25/CD127/CD95/CD27 served to sort CD4+ naive, central memory, regulatory and stem cell-like memory cells. To note about this clone: Its specificity is not known.

Germline lookup yields CDR1 SGHTA and CDR2 FQGTGA. The germline V and J ends were trimmed by 5 bases and 2 bases, with 9 bases remaining between them. The CDR3 totals 13 residues. Sequencing was performed on naive CD4+ T cells from blood. This clonotype was obtained from a man younger than 40 with type 1 diabetes. V usage is TRBV7-3 and J usage is TRBJ1-1, with D uncertain. The CDR3 protein is CASSNSGNTEAFF. The DNA for the CDR3 is TGTGCCAGCAGCAATTCAGGTAACACTGAAGCTTTCTTT.